This TCR beta chain stems from a study of blood T cell repertoires in COVID-19. Germline V lookup: CDR1 MNHNS, CDR2 SASEGT. The CDR3 has 14 residues. V was shortened by 2 bases and J by 10 bases, with 17 bases between the two germline ends. Sequencing used immunoSEQ multiplex PCR; TCRdb keeps in-frame clones, though not all of them. The sample holds about 150,000 clones, around four fifths seen once. The sample comprised PBMCs or T cells enriched from blood (not recorded which). The receptor's source is a man aged 50 to 60 who had recovered from COVID-19. This chain uses TRBV6-1 with TRBJ1-1, with TRBD1 as a possible D gene (6 bases). The CDR3 reads CASSETTGILIAFF. CDR3 coding DNA: TGTGCCAGCAGTGAAACTACAGGGATACTGATAGCTTTCTTT.